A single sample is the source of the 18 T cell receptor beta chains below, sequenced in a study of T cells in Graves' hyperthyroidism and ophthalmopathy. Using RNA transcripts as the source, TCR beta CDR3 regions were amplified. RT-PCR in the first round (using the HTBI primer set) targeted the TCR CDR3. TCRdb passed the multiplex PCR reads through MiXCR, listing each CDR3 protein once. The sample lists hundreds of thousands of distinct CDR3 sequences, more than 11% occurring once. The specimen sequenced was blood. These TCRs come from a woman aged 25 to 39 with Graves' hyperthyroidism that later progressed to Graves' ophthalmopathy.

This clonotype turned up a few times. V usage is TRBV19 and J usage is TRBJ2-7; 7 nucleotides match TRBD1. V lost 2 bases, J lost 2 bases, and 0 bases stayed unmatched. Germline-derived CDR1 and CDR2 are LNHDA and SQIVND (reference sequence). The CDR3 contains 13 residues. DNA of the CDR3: TGTGCCAGTAGTATAAGGGGGCCCTACGAGCAGTACTTC. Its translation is CASSIRGPYEQYF.

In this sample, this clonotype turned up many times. The CDR3 loop is CSVGQQIEETQYF. The CDR3 DNA is TGCAGCGTAGGACAGCAAATAGAAGAGACCCAGTACTTC. The chain is built from TRBV29-1 and TRBJ2-5; weak D call: TRBD1 (6 bases). V was clipped by 6 bases and J by 3 bases, with 14 bases between them. CDR1 is SQVTM, CDR2 ANQGSEA, per germline. The length of the CDR3 is 13 residues. Based on the CDR3 plus reference TRBV29-1 and TRBJ2-5, the full variable domain is SAVISQKPSRDICQRGTSLTIQCQVDSQVTMMFWYRQQPGQSLTLIATANQGSEATYESGFVIDKFPISRPNLTFSTLTVSNMSPEDSSIYLCSVGQQIEETQYFGPGTRLLVL.

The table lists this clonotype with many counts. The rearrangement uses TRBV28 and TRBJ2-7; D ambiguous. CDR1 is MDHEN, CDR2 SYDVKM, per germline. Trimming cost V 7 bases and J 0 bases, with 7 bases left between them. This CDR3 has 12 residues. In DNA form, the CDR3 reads TGTGCCAGCACTTCCCCCTCCTACGAGCAGTACTTC. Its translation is CASTSPSYEQYF.

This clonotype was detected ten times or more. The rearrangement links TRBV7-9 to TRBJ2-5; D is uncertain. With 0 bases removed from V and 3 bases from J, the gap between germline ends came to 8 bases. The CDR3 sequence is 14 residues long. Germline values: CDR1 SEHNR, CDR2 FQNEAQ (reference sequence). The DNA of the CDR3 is TGTGCCAGCAGCTTAGCCTTCTCGGAAGAGACCCAGTACTTC. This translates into CASSLAFSEETQYF.

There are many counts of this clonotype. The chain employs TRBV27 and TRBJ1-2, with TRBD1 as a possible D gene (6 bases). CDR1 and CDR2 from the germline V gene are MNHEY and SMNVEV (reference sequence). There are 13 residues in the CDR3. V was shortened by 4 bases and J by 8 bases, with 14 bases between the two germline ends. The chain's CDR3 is CASSSMGAPGYTF. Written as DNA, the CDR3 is TGTGCCAGCAGTTCGATGGGGGCGCCAGGCTACACCTTC.

CDR3 amino acids: CASSGTGGGPANYGYTF. CDR3 sequence (DNA): TGTGCCAGCAGCGGGACAGGGGGTGGTCCAGCTAACTATGGCTACACCTTC. The chain carries TRBV2 and TRBJ1-2; TRBD1 agrees at 11 bases. The CDR3 has 17 residues. V dropped 6 bases and J dropped 0; count of bases not matched to a gene: 9. Germline CDR1 and CDR2: SNHLY and FYNNEI.

CDR3 nucleotides: TGTGCCAGCAGCCACCTCAGGAGCGGGAGTGGGCCCGGGGAGCTGTTTTTT. This codes for CASSHLRSGSGPGELFF. The rearrangement uses TRBV3-1 and TRBJ2-2; 8 nucleotides align to TRBD2. Trimming removed 3 bases from V and 6 bases from J; junction bases left unmatched: 12. The germline V gene encodes CDR1 LGHDT and CDR2 YNNKEL (reference sequence). The CDR3 length is 17 residues.

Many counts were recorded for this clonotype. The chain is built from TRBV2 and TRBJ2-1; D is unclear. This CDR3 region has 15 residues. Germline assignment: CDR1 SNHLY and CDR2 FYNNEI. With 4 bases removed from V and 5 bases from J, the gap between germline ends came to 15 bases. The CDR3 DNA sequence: TGTGCCAGCAGTGTTATTGGTGATAATCACAATGAGCAGTTCTTC. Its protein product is CASSVIGDNHNEQFF.

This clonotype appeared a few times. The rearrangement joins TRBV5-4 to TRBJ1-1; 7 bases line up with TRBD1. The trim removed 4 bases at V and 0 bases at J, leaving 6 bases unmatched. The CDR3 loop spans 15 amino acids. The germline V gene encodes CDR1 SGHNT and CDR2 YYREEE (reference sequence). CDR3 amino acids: CASSPTGTMNTEAFF. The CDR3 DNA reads TGTGCCAGCAGCCCGACAGGGACCATGAACACTGAAGCTTTCTTT.

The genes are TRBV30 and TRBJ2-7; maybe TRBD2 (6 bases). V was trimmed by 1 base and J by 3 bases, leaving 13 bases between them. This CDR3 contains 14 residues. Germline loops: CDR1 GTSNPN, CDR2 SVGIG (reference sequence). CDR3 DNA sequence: TGTGCCTGGAGTGCGCGGGATTTTCACTACGAGCAGTACTTC. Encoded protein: CAWSARDFHYEQYF.

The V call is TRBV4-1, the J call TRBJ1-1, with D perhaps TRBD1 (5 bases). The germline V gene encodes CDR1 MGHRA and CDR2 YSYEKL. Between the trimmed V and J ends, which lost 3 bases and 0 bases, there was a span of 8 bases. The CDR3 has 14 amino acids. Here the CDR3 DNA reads TGCGCCAGCAGCCAGACAGAAATGAACACTGAAGCTTTCTTT. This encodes CASSQTEMNTEAFF.

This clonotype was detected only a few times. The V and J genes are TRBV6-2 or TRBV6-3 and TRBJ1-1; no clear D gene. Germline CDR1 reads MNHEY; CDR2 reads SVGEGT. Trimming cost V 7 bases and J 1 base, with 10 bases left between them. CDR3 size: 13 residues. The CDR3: CASTPGSNTEAFF. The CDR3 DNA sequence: TGTGCCAGCACCCCGGGCTCGAACACTGAAGCTTTCTTT.

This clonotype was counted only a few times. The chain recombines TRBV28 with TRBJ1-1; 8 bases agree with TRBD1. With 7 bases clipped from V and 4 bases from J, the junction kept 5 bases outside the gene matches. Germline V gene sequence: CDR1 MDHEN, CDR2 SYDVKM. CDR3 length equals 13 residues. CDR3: CASIWTGSTEAFF. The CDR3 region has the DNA TGTGCCAGCATTTGGACAGGGAGCACTGAAGCTTTCTTT.

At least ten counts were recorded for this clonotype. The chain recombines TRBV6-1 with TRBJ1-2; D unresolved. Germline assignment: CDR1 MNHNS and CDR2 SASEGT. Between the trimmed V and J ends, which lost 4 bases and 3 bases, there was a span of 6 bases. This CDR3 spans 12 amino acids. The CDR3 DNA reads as TGTGCCAGCAGTGCCTCCTACTATGGCTACACCTTC. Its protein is CASSASYYGYTF.

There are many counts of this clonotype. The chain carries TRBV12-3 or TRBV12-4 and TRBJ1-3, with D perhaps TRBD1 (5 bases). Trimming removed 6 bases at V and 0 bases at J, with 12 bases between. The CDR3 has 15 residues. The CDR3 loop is CASRTGLPSGNTIYF. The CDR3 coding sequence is TGTGCCAGCAGAACGGGACTCCCCTCTGGAAACACCATATATTTT.

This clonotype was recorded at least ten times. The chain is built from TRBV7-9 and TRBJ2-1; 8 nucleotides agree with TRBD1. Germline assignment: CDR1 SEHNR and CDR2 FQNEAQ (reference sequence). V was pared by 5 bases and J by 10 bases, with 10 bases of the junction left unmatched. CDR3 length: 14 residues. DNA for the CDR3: TGTGCCAGCAGCACAAGGACAGGGCCGGGGGAGCAGTTCTTC. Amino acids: CASSTRTGPGEQFF.

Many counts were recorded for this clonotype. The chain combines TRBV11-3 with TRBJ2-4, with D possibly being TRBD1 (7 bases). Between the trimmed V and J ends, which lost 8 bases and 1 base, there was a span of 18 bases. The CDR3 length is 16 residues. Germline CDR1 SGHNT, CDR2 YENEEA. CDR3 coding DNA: TGTGCCAGCGGCGGGACTCCAGGGGGGGCCAAAAACATTCAGTACTTC. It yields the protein CASGGTPGGAKNIQYF.

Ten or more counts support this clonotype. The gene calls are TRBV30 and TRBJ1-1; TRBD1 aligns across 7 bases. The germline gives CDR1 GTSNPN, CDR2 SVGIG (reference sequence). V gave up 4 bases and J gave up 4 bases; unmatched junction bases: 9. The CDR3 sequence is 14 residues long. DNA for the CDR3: TGTGCCTGGACGGTCGCAGGGGGTAGCACTGAAGCTTTCTTT. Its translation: CAWTVAGGSTEAFF.